The T cell receptor (beta chain) under discussion was sequenced for a study of early T cells in non-severe SARS-CoV-2 infection. The V and J ends lost 3 bases and 10 bases respectively, with 13 bases between them. CDR3 length: 12 amino acids. Germline V gene lookup returns CDR1 DFQATT and CDR2 SNEGSKA (reference sequence). Broader study findings: Matching against VDJdb likely underestimated virus-specific expansions, favoring anti-spike CD8.

This clonotype was counted ten times or more. Its antigen is unidentified. Attachment of unique molecular identifiers was made to individual cDNA molecules. TCRdb recomputed calls from the 5' RACE reads with MiXCR, one row per CDR3 protein. The sample includes 80,000 to 95,000 distinct CDR3 sequences, 10% to 15% of them seen just once. The specimen was whole blood. This sequence originates from an adult who was a healthcare worker with PCR-confirmed SARS-CoV-2 infection or an uninfected control (not recorded which). The chain has TRBV20-1 and TRBJ2-4, with D perhaps matching TRBD1 (5 bases). CDR3 sequence reads: CSASPSGLIQYF. The DNA of the CDR3 is TGCAGTGCTAGCCCTTCAGGGCTTATTCAGTACTTC.